This TCR beta chain was identified during a study of CD8 T cells in ankylosing spondylitis. General study findings and limits: What seemed typical of ankylosing spondylitis blood was a TCR beta motif built from 8 or 9 highly homologous variants.

This clonotype occurred a few times. Its specificity is not known. MiXCR was run by TCRdb on the 5' RACE reads, yielding one entry per CDR3 protein. Among 400,000 to 450,000 distinct CDR3 sequences listed, 17% were seen once. Trimming shortened V by 0 bases and J by 6 bases, and 18 bases separated the two germline ends. The CDR3 length is 17 residues. Germline V gene lookup returns CDR1 SGHTA and CDR2 FQGNSA. The sequence derives from a male donor with ankylosing spondylitis. The chain combines TRBV7-2 with TRBJ2-1, with D perhaps matching TRBD1 (6 bases). Sequenced sample: blood, either unsorted or a sorted T cell fraction (not recorded which). CDR3 bases: TGTGCCAGCAGCTTAGCCGGTGCGGCACCAGGGGCCAATGAGCAGTTCTTC. Its protein is CASSLAGAAPGANEQFF.